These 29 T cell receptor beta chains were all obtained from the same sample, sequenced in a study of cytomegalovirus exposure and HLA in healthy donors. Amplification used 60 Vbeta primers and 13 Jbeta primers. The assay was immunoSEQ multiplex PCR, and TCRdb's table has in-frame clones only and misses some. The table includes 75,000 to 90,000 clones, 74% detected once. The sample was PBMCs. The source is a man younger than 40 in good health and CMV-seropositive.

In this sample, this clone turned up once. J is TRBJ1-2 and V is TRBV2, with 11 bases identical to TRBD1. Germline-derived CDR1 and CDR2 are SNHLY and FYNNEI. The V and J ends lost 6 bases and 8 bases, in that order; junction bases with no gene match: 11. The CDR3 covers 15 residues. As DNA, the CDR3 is TGTGCCAGCAGAGACGGACAGGGGGCGGGAGAAGGCTACACCTTC. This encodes CASRDGQGAGEGYTF.

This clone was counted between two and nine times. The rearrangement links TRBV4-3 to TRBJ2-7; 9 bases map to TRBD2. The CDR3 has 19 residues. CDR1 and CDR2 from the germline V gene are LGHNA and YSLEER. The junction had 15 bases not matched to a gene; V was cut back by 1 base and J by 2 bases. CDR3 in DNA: TGCGCCAGCAGCCAAGCTGCTTCTTCTAGCGGGAAGCCCCCCTACGAGCAGTACTTC. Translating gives CASSQAASSSGKPPYEQYF.

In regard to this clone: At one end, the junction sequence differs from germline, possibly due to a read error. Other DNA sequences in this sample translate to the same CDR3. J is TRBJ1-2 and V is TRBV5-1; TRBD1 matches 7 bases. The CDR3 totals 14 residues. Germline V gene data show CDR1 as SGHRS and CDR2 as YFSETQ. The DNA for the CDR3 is TGTGCCAGCAGCGTCTCACAGGGGACGGGAGGCTACACCTTC. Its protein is CASSVSQGTGGYTF.

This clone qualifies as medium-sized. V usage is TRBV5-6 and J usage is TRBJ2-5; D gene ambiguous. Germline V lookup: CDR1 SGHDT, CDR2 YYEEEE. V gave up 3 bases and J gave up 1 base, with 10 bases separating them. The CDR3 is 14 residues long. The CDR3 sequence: CASSYPHAQETQYF. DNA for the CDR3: TGTGCCAGCAGCTACCCACATGCCCAAGAGACCCAGTACTTC.

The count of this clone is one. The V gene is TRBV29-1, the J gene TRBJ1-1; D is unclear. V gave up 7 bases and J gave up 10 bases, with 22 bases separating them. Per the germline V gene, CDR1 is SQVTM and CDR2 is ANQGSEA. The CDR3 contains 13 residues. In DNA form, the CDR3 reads TGCAGCGCCAGCCCGACCCCCGATGGGCCAGCTTTCTTT. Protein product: CSASPTPDGPAFF. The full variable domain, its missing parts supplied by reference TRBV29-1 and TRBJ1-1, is SAVISQKPSRDICQRGTSLTIQCQVDSQVTMMFWYRQQPGQSLTLIATANQGSEATYESGFVIDKFPISRPNLTFSTLTVSNMSPEDSSIYLCSASPTPDGPAFFGQGTRLTVV.

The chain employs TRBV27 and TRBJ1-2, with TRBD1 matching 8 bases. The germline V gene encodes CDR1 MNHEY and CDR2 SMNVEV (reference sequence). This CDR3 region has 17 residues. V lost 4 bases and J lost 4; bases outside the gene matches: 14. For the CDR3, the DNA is TGTGCCAGCAGTTCTTTAGCCAGAGACAGGGGAGCCTATGGCTACACCTTC. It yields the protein CASSSLARDRGAYGYTF.

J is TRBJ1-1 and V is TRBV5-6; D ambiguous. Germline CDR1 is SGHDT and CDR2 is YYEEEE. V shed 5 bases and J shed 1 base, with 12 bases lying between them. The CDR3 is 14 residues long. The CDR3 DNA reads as TGTGCCAGCAGACCCGTCCAGGAGAACACTGAAGCTTTCTTT. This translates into CASRPVQENTEAFF.

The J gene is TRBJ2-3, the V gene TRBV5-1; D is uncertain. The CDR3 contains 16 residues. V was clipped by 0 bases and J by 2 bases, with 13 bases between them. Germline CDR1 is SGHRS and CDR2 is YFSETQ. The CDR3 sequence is CASSLGGSIYTDTQYF. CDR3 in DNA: TGCGCCAGCAGCTTGGGCGGATCCATTTACACAGATACGCAGTATTTT. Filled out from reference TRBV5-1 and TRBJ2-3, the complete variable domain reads KAGVTQTPRYLIKTRGQQVTLSCSPISGHRSVSWYQQTPGQGLQFLFEYFSETQRNKGNFPGRFSGRQFSNSRSEMNVSTLELGDSALYLCASSLGGSIYTDTQYFGPGTRLTVL.

In DNA, the CDR3 is TGTGCCAGCAGCAAACGCGGGGGGGGAGAGACCCAGTACTTC. Translating gives CASSKRGGGETQYF. This chain uses TRBV13 with TRBJ2-5; 9 bases map to TRBD2. Germline V gives CDR1 PRHDT, CDR2 FYEKMQ (reference sequence). The V and J ends lost 5 bases and 4 bases, in that order; junction bases with no gene match: 5. The CDR3 extends over 14 amino acids.

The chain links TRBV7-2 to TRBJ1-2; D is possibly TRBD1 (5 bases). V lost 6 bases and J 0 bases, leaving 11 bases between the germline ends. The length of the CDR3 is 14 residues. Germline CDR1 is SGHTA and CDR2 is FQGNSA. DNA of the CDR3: TGTGCCAGCAGTCCTCAGGGATCTAACTATGGCTACACCTTC. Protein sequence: CASSPQGSNYGYTF. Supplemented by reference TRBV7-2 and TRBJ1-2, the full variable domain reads GAGVSQSPSNKVTEKGKDVELRCDPISGHTALYWYRQSLGQGLEFLIYFQGNSAPDKSGLPSDRFSAERTGGSVSTLTIQRTQQEDSAVYLCASSPQGSNYGYTFGSGTRLTVV.

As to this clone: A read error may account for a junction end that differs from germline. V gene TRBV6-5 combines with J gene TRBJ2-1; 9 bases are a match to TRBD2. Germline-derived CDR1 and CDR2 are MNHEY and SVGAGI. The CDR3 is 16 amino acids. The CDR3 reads CASSYSAGGTYNEQFF. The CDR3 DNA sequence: TGTGCCAGCAGCTACTCCGCGGGAGGGACCTACAATGAGCAGTTCTTC.

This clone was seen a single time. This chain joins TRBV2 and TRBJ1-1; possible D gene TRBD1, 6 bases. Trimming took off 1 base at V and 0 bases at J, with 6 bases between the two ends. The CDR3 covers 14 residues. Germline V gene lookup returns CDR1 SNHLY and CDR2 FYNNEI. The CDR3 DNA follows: TGTGCCAGCAGTGAAGACAGGGTGAACACTGAAGCTTTCTTT. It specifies CASSEDRVNTEAFF.

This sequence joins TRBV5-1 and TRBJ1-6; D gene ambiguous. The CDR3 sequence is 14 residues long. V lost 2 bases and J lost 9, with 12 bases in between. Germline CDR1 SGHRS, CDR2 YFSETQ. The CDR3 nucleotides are TGCGCCAGCAGCTTAGGTGGTGGCGGTTCACCCCTCCACTTT. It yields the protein CASSLGGGGSPLHF.

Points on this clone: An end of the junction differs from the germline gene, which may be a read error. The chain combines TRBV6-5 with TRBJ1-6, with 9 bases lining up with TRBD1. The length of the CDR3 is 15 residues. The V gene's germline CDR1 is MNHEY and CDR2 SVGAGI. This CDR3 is CASSYGGQGGSPLNF. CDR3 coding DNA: TGTGCCAGCAGTTACGGGGGACAGGGTGGTTCACCCCTCAACTTT.

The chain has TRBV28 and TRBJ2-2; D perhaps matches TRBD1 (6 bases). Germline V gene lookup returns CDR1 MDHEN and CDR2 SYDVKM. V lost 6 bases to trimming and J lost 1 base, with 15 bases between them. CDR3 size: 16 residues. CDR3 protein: CASSQVGTQNTGELFF. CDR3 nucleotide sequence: TGTGCCAGCAGCCAAGTGGGGACACAGAACACCGGGGAGCTGTTTTTT.

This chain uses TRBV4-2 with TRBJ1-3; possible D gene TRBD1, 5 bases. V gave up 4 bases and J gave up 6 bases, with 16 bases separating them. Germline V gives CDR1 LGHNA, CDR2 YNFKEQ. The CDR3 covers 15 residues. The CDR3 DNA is TGTGCCAGCAGCCGGGAAGACAGCGTAGAAAACACCATATATTTT. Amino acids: CASSREDSVENTIYF.

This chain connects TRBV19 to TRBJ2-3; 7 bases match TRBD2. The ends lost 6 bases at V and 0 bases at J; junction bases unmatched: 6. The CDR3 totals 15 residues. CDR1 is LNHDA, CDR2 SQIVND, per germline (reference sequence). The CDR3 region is CASSRLAVSTDTQYF. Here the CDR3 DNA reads TGTGCCAGTAGCCGGCTAGCGGTAAGCACAGATACGCAGTATTTT.

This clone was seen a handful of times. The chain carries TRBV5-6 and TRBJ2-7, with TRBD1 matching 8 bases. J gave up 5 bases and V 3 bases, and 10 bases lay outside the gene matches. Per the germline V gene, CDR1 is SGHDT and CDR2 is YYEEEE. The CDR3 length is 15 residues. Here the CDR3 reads CASSSSSGGRDEQYF. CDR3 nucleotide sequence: TGTGCCAGCAGCTCTTCGTCAGGGGGCAGAGACGAGCAGTACTTC.

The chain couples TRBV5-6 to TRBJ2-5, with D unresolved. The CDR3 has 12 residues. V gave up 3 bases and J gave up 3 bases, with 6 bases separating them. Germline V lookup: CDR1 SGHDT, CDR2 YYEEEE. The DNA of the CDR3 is TGTGCCAGCAGCTGGTTAGAAGAGACCCAGTACTTC. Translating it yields CASSWLEETQYF.

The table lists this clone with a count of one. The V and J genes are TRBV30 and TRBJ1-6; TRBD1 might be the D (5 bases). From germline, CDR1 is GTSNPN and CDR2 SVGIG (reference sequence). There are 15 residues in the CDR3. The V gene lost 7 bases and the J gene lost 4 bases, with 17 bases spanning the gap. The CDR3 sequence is CASRWGLLYNSPLHF. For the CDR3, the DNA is TGTGCCTCTCGTTGGGGCTTACTATATAATTCACCCCTCCACTTT.

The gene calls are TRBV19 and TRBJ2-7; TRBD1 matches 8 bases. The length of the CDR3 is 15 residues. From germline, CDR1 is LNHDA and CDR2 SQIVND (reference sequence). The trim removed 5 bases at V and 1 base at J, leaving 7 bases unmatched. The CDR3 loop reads CASSSGTGPSYEQYF. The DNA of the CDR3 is TGTGCCAGTAGTTCAGGGACAGGCCCTTCCTACGAGCAGTACTTC. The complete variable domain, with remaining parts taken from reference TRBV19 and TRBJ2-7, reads DGGITQSPKYLFRKEGQNVTLSCEQNLNHDAMYWYRQDPGQGLRLIYYSQIVNDFQKGDIAEGYSVSREKKESFPLTVTSAQKNPTAFYLCASSSGTGPSYEQYFGPGTRLTVT.

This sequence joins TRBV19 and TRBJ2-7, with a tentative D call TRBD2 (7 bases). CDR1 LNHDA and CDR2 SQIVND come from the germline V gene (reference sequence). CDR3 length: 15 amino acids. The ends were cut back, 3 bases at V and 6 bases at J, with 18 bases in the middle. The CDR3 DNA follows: TGTGCCAGTAGTATGCGGGGGACATCCTCGGGCGAGCAGTACTTC. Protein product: CASSMRGTSSGEQYF.

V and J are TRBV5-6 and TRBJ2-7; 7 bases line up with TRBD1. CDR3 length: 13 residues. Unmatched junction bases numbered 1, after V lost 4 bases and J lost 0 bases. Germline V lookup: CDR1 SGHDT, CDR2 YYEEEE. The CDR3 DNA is TGTGCCAGCAGCGGGGACAGCTCCTACGAGCAGTACTTC. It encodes CASSGDSSYEQYF.

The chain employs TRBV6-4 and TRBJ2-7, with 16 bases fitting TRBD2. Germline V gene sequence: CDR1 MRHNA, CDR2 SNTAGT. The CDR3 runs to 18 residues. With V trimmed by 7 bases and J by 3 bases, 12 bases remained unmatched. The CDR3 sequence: CASINPGLAGGPLYEQYF. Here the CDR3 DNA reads TGTGCCAGCATCAACCCGGGACTAGCGGGAGGGCCTCTCTACGAGCAGTACTTC.

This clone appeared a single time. The CDR3 DNA reads as TGTGCCAGCAGCGCCGGGACTTTATACAATGAGCAGTTCTTC. It codes for CASSAGTLYNEQFF. The rearrangement uses TRBV5-8 and TRBJ2-1; possibly TRBD2 for D (6 bases). The CDR3 runs to 14 residues. V lost 4 bases and J lost 4, with 12 bases in between. The germline V gene encodes CDR1 SGHTS and CDR2 YDEGEE.

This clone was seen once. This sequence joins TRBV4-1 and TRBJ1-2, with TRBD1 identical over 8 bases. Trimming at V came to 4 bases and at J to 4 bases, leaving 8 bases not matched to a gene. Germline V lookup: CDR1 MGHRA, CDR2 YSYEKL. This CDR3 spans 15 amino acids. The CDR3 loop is CASSRPTGAIYGYTF. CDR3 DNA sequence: TGCGCCAGCAGCCGACCGACAGGGGCGATCTATGGCTACACCTTC.

CDR3 bases: TGTGCCAGCAGTTTTGGGGGAGGGGGCGAGCAGTACTTC. Translation gives CASSFGGGGEQYF. This chain uses TRBV27 with TRBJ2-7; D is perhaps TRBD2 (7 bases). From germline, CDR1 is MNHEY and CDR2 SMNVEV (reference sequence). The CDR3 contains 13 residues. The ends were cut back, 3 bases at V and 6 bases at J, with 12 bases in the middle.

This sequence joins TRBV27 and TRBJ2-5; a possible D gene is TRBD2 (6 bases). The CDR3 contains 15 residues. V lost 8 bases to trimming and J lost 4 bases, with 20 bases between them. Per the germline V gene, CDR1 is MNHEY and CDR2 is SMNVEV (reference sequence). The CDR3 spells CASSTSGVLRETQYF. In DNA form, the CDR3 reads TGTGCCAGCTCCACTTCGGGAGTGCTACGAGAGACCCAGTACTTC.

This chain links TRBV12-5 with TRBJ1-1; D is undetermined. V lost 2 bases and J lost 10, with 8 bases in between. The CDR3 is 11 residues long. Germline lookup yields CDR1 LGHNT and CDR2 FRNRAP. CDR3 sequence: CASGLTGRAFF. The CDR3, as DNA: TGTGCTAGTGGTTTGACCGGGAGAGCTTTCTTT. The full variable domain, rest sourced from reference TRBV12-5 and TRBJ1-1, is DARVTQTPRHKVTEMGQEVTMRCQPILGHNTVFWYRQTMMQGLELLAYFRNRAPLDDSGMPKDRFSAEMPDATLATLKIQPSEPRDSAVYFCASGLTGRAFFGQGTRLTVV.